This passage covers 14 T cell receptor beta chains from one sample sequenced in a study of shared clonotypes between healthy human individuals. The table came from immunoSEQ multiplex PCR; TCRdb's copy has only in-frame clones and leaves some out. The table includes roughly 640,000 clones, around 74% detected once. Source material: memory CD4+ T cells sorted from blood. Subset here: CD45RA-negative fraction. The receptor set was obtained from a young woman in good health.

The V call is TRBV6-6, the J call TRBJ1-1; no firm D call. CDR1 is MNHNY and CDR2 is SVGAGI in the germline V gene (reference sequence). V lost 6 bases to trimming and J lost 4 bases, with 15 bases between them. The CDR3 covers 14 residues. Written as DNA, the CDR3 is TGTGCCAGCAGGGCCCGGGAGGGTAGCACTGAAGCTTTCTTT. Translation: CASRAREGSTEAFF.

In DNA form, the CDR3 reads TGTGCCAGCAGTTTGGGGGGTCCAGCTAACTATGGCTACACCTTC. Translated: CASSLGGPANYGYTF. This chain connects TRBV28 to TRBJ1-2; a weak D match, TRBD1 (5 bases). The V and J ends lost 3 bases and 0 bases respectively, with 11 bases between them. Per germline, CDR1 MDHEN and CDR2 SYDVKM. The CDR3 covers 15 residues.

Note on this clone: Other DNA sequences in this specimen translate into the identical CDR3. This chain joins TRBV5-1 and TRBJ2-7, with 11 nucleotides matching TRBD1. Per germline, CDR1 SGHRS and CDR2 YFSETQ. CDR3 length: 14 residues. The trim removed 4 bases at V and 6 bases at J, leaving 6 bases unmatched. In DNA, the CDR3 is TGCGCCAGCAGCACAGGGACAGGGGGGATCGAGCAGTACTTC. Amino acids: CASSTGTGGIEQYF. The full variable domain, with the rest looked up from reference TRBV5-1 and TRBJ2-7, is KAGVTQTPRYLIKTRGQQVTLSCSPISGHRSVSWYQQTPGQGLQFLFEYFSETQRNKGNFPGRFSGRQFSNSRSEMNVSTLELGDSALYLCASSTGTGGIEQYFGPGTRLTVT.

This clone was seen only a few times. The V and J genes are TRBV7-2 and TRBJ2-3; no clear D gene. V lost 3 bases, J lost 5 bases, and 12 bases lay in between. Germline loops: CDR1 SGHTA, CDR2 FQGNSA. This CDR3 spans 14 amino acids. The CDR3 nucleotides read TGTGCCAGCAGCTTGTTCGAGAAAAGAGATACGCAGTATTTT. This translates into CASSLFEKRDTQYF.

This chain connects TRBV30 to TRBJ1-5, with 7 bases that match TRBD1. CDR3 length: 13 residues. Per the germline V gene, CDR1 is GTSNPN and CDR2 is SVGIG (reference sequence). J lost 6 bases, V lost 5 bases, and 7 bases had no gene match. The CDR3 nucleotides read TGTGCCTGGTCCCAACAGGGGAGTCAGCCCCAGCATTTT. Translated, it gives CAWSQQGSQPQHF. Using reference TRBV30 and TRBJ1-5 for the parts outside the CDR3, the full variable domain is SQTIHQWPATLVQPVGSPLSLECTVEGTSNPNLYWYRQAAGRGLQLLFYSVGIGQISSEVPQNLSASRPQDRQFILSSKKLLLSDSGFYLCAWSQQGSQPQHFGDGTRLSIL.

This clone was seen only once. The gene calls are TRBV5-1 and TRBJ2-1; D remains ambiguous. CDR1 is SGHRS and CDR2 is YFSETQ in the germline V gene. The V gene lost 0 bases and the J gene lost 2 bases, with 6 bases spanning the gap. The length of the CDR3 is 14 residues. The CDR3 spells CASSLEYAYNEQFF. The CDR3 nucleotides read TGCGCCAGCAGCTTGGAGTACGCCTACAATGAGCAGTTCTTC.

This chain joins TRBV28 and TRBJ1-2, with 7 bases fitting TRBD1. This CDR3 is 16 amino acids long. V lost 2 bases and J lost 5; bases outside the gene matches: 11. In germline, CDR1 is MDHEN, CDR2 SYDVKM. DNA for the CDR3: TGTGCCAGCAGTTTAAACCATAGACAGGGCTTTTATGGCTACACCTTC. Its protein is CASSLNHRQGFYGYTF.

The chain couples TRBV2 to TRBJ2-7; 7 nucleotides agree with TRBD2. Germline lookup yields CDR1 SNHLY and CDR2 FYNNEI. CDR3 size: 15 residues. V trimming: 6 bases; J trimming: 2 bases; junction bases outside the gene matches: 10. CDR3: CASRGRLADAYEQYF. DNA of the CDR3: TGTGCCAGCAGGGGGCGGCTAGCGGATGCCTACGAGCAGTACTTC. Full variable domain (outside the CDR3, taken from reference TRBV2 and TRBJ2-7): EPEVTQTPSHQVTQMGQEVILRCVPISNHLYFYWYRQILGQKVEFLVSFYNNEISEKSEIFDDQFSVERPDGSNFTLKIRSTKLEDSAMYFCASRGRLADAYEQYFGPGTRLTVT.

The chain combines TRBV18 with TRBJ1-5; TRBD1 is a possible D gene (5 bases). Germline V CDR1 and CDR2: KGHSH, LQKENI. The germline V and J ends were trimmed by 0 bases and 10 bases, with 7 bases remaining between them. The CDR3 consists of 12 residues. CDR3 in DNA: TGTGCCAGCTCACCACCGAGGGGACCCCAGCATTTT. Translating it yields CASSPPRGPQHF.

This clone was seen a single time. Other DNA sequences of this sample code for an identical CDR3. This chain uses TRBV18 with TRBJ2-5; D is ambiguous. Trimming took 2 bases from V and 2 from J, leaving 3 bases between them. Germline V gene data show CDR1 as KGHSH and CDR2 as LQKENI. CDR3 length equals 12 residues. Here the CDR3 reads CASSPRQETQYF. The CDR3 DNA reads as TGTGCCAGCTCACCAAGGCAAGAGACCCAGTACTTC.

CDR3 amino acids: CASSSPGAPPYEQYF. CDR3 sequence (DNA): TGTGCCAGCAGTTCTCCAGGGGCCCCGCCGTACGAGCAGTACTTC. The V and J genes are TRBV28 and TRBJ2-7, with a weak D call TRBD1 (6 bases). Germline V gene sequence: CDR1 MDHEN, CDR2 SYDVKM. This CDR3 contains 15 residues. Trimming left V 4 bases short and J 4 bases short, with 17 bases between.

This clone has ten or more counts. This chain uses TRBV2 with TRBJ1-1; TRBD1 might be the D (5 bases). This CDR3 region has 10 residues. V was trimmed by 10 bases and J by 10 bases, leaving 13 bases between them. CDR1 SNHLY and CDR2 FYNNEI come from the germline V gene. The CDR3 nucleotides are TGTGCCACCCGAAGGGGTTCAGCTTTCTTT. Translating gives CATRRGSAFF.

The rearrangement joins TRBV5-4 to TRBJ2-2, with D possibly being TRBD2 (6 bases). CDR3 size: 14 residues. The germline V and J ends were trimmed by 3 bases and 4 bases, with 10 bases remaining between them. Germline values: CDR1 SGHNT, CDR2 YYREEE (reference sequence). CDR3 sequence: CASSSGTRTGELFF. CDR3 coding DNA: TGTGCCAGCAGCTCCGGGACTCGCACCGGGGAGCTGTTTTTT.

The CDR3 protein is CATSRDRSADEQYF. The DNA of the CDR3 is TGTGCCACCAGCAGAGATAGGTCGGCAGACGAGCAGTACTTC. The J gene is TRBJ2-7, the V gene TRBV15; D gene ambiguous. V was pared by 0 bases and J by 5 bases, with 11 bases between. The CDR3 has 14 amino acids. Germline V gene sequence: CDR1 LNHNV, CDR2 YYDKDF (reference sequence).